A single T cell receptor beta chain is shown here with its context. This sample is drawn from a study of blood T cell repertoires in COVID-19. Overall study: From T cells, B-cell-depleted T cells, or PBMCs came the material, which was cDNA or gDNA.

CDR1 is GTSNPN and CDR2 is SVGIG in the germline V gene (reference sequence). Trimming shortened V by 5 bases and J by 4 bases, and 14 bases separated the two germline ends. The CDR3 has 14 amino acids. TCRdb's copy holds only in-frame clones and misses some; the assay was immunoSEQ multiplex PCR. The data show 150,000 to 200,000 clones, with over 75% seen just once and 9% to 10% held by the top ten. The gene calls are TRBV30 and TRBJ2-2; D is unclear. The source material was PBMCs or T cells enriched from blood (not recorded which). The sequence came from a woman aged 18-30 years who had recovered from COVID-19. The CDR3 nucleotides are TGTGCCTGGCGGCCACTGGGCCGCACCGGGGAGCTGTTTTTT. Amino acids: CAWRPLGRTGELFF. The entire variable domain, with the rest obtained from reference TRBV30 and TRBJ2-2, is as follows: SQTIHQWPATLVQPVGSPLSLECTVEGTSNPNLYWYRQAAGRGLQLLFYSVGIGQISSEVPQNLSASRPQDRQFILSSKKLLLSDSGFYLCAWRPLGRTGELFFGEGSRLTVL.